One sample yielded the 23 T cell receptor beta chains listed below, sequenced in a study of human T cells and chemical hapten exposure. It was from unfractionated whole blood that total RNA was extracted. TCRdb reprocessed the 5' RACE reads with MiXCR, giving one entry per CDR3 protein. The profile shows about 140,000 distinct CDR3 sequences, approximately 4% of them singletons. The receptors stem from a female donor in good health.

In its sample, this clonotype was seen many times. This chain uses TRBV6-5 with TRBJ1-2; D gene uncertain. This CDR3 has 14 amino acids. Looked up from germline, CDR1 is MNHEY and CDR2 is SVGAGI. V was clipped by 5 bases and J by 7 bases, with 17 bases between them. CDR3 DNA sequence: TGTGCCAGCAGTCGGACGATCTCACCAGGTGGCTACACCTTC. Its translation is CASSRTISPGGYTF.

This clonotype was recorded many times. The chain joins TRBV7-2 to TRBJ2-3, with TRBD2 identical over 8 bases. Germline V gene lookup returns CDR1 SGHTA and CDR2 FQGNSA. Trimming removed 3 bases from V and 5 bases from J; junction bases left unmatched: 7. The CDR3 totals 15 residues. CDR3 loop: CASSLYRGGLDTQYF. The DNA of the CDR3 is TGTGCCAGCAGCTTGTATCGGGGGGGCCTAGATACGCAGTATTTT.

This clonotype showed up many times. The V gene is TRBV11-1, the J gene TRBJ2-7; weak D call: TRBD2 (5 bases). This CDR3 is built from 11 residues. Germline CDR1 SGHAT, CDR2 FQDESV (reference sequence). Trimming took 6 bases from V and 6 from J, leaving 9 bases between them. As DNA, the CDR3 is TGTGCCAGCAGTCAACGGGGCGAGCAGTACTTC. Translating it yields CASSQRGEQYF.

This clonotype has at least ten counts. V usage is TRBV3-1 and J usage is TRBJ2-4, with D perhaps TRBD1 (6 bases). This CDR3 has 17 amino acids. Germline V gives CDR1 LGHDT, CDR2 YNNKEL (reference sequence). V lost 1 base and J lost 7, with 20 bases in between. This CDR3 reads CASSQAFMMGTKNIQYF. The CDR3 coding sequence is TGTGCCAGCAGCCAAGCATTTATGATGGGGACAAAGAACATTCAGTACTTC.

V usage is TRBV6-1 and J usage is TRBJ1-1; D is undetermined. Trimming cost V 8 bases and J 2 bases, with 12 bases left between them. Germline V gene sequence: CDR1 MNHNS, CDR2 SASEGT. The CDR3 is made up of 13 amino acids. CDR3 amino acids: CASLPEDNTEAFF. CDR3 nucleotides: TGTGCCAGCCTCCCGGAAGACAACACTGAAGCTTTCTTT.

With regard to this clonotype: Just one base apart from a much larger clone, this may be a read error. V is TRBV10-3 and J is TRBJ2-2; a possible D gene is TRBD2 (6 bases). The CDR3 consists of 14 residues. In germline, CDR1 is ENHRY, CDR2 SYGVKD. The CDR3 DNA follows: TGTGCCATCAATCCGGGAGCGAACACCGGGGAGCTGGTTTTT. This sequence encodes CAINPGANTGELVF.

In regard to this clonotype: This clone may be a read error of a much larger clone one base away. The genes are TRBV5-1 and TRBJ1-6; TRBD1 aligns across 8 bases. This CDR3 has 14 residues. Germline V gene data show CDR1 as SGHRS and CDR2 as YFSETQ. The DNA for the CDR3 is TGCGCCAGCAGCATACGGGGACAGGAGTCACCCATCCACTTT. Encoded protein: CASSIRGQESPIHF.

The chain combines TRBV9 with TRBJ2-3, with a possible D match to TRBD1 (6 bases). This CDR3 comprises 16 residues. CDR1 and CDR2 (germline): SGDLS, YYNGEE. The V and J ends lost 4 bases and 0 bases respectively, with 15 bases between them. This CDR3 is CASSSQTGASTDTQYF. The CDR3 bases are TGTGCCAGCAGCTCACAGACAGGCGCTAGCACAGATACGCAGTATTTT.

This clonotype showed up just a few times. The chain carries TRBV12-3 or TRBV12-4 and TRBJ2-6; D gene uncertain. CDR3 length equals 17 residues. The V end lost 4 bases, the J end lost 2 bases, and 15 bases lay between the germline ends. The CDR3 bases are TGTGCCAGCAGTTCGTCGTTGGGGTCTCCTGGGGCCAACGTCCTGACTTTC. It yields the protein CASSSSLGSPGANVLTF.

The chain has TRBV2 and TRBJ2-7; D unclear. Trimming took off 5 bases at V and 7 bases at J, with 15 bases between the two ends. Germline CDR1 and CDR2: SNHLY and FYNNEI. This CDR3 contains 13 residues. The CDR3 sequence is CASSPRNDREQYF. CDR3 DNA sequence: TGTGCCAGCAGTCCCAGGAACGACCGTGAGCAGTACTTC.

This clonotype was observed many times. V is TRBV2 and J is TRBJ1-5; D gene uncertain. There are 15 residues in the CDR3. Germline loops: CDR1 SNHLY, CDR2 FYNNEI. V gave up 2 bases and J gave up 0 bases, with 8 bases separating them. The CDR3 DNA reads TGTGCCAGCAGTGAATGGACTGATAGCAATCAGCCCCAGCATTTT. It codes for CASSEWTDSNQPQHF.

The table lists this clonotype with a few counts. This may be a read error, as it is one base from a much larger clone. The chain recombines TRBV10-3 with TRBJ2-7, with D perhaps matching TRBD2 (6 bases). Germline-derived CDR1 and CDR2 are ENHRY and SYGVKD. The CDR3 contains 18 residues. V was pared by 3 bases and J by 2 bases, with 23 bases between. CDR3 nucleotides: TGTGCCATCAGTGAATCCTTTTTCGGGGGTGCAGGTACCTACGAGCAGTACTTC. Amino acids: CAISESFFGGAGTYEQYF.

This clonotype showed up many times. The V gene is TRBV6-5, the J gene TRBJ1-1; TRBD1 matches 8 bases. J lost 6 bases, V lost 2 bases, and 2 bases had no gene match. CDR1 and CDR2 from the germline V gene are MNHEY and SVGAGI. The CDR3 has 13 residues. The CDR3 nucleotides are TGTGCCAGCAGTTACGGACAGGGCCCTGAAGCTTTCTTT. Amino acid sequence: CASSYGQGPEAFF.

This clonotype was picked up many times. The rearrangement joins TRBV20-1 to TRBJ1-3; D uncertain. CDR3 length: 14 amino acids. Per the germline V gene, CDR1 is DFQATT and CDR2 is SNEGSKA (reference sequence). With 6 bases removed from V and 0 bases from J, the gap between germline ends came to 12 bases. In DNA, the CDR3 is TGCAGTGCAGCCCCCCCAGACTCTGGAAACACCATATATTTT. Its protein is CSAAPPDSGNTIYF.

This clonotype was counted ten times or more. J is TRBJ1-2 and V is TRBV29-1; TRBD1 matches at 8 bases. The CDR3 has 13 amino acids. J was trimmed by 4 bases and V by 6 bases; bases with no gene match: 7. Germline V gives CDR1 SQVTM, CDR2 ANQGSEA. In DNA form, the CDR3 reads TGCAGCGTGCAAGGAGACAGGGGCTATGGCTACACCTTC. It codes for CSVQGDRGYGYTF.

This clonotype was counted at least ten times. The V gene is TRBV28, the J gene TRBJ1-5; possibly TRBD1 for D (5 bases). This CDR3 is built from 15 residues. Germline assignment: CDR1 MDHEN and CDR2 SYDVKM. V gave up 8 bases and J gave up 3 bases, with 17 bases separating them. CDR3 region: CASRWSDRPNQPQHF. DNA of the CDR3: TGTGCCAGCCGATGGTCCGACAGACCCAATCAGCCCCAGCATTTT.

In regard to this clonotype: This may arise from a read error, as a much more abundant clone is one base away. The genes are TRBV12-3 or TRBV12-4 and TRBJ1-1; maybe TRBD1 (6 bases). The CDR3 is 13 residues long. The CDR3 sequence is CASSIGQNTEALF. CDR3 nucleotide sequence: TGTGCCAGCAGCATCGGACAGAACACTGAAGCTTTATTT.

This clonotype has at least ten counts. V usage is TRBV29-1 and J usage is TRBJ1-1, with TRBD1 as a possible D gene (6 bases). The CDR3 is made up of 13 amino acids. V lost 4 bases, J lost 1 base, and 10 bases lay in between. Germline lookup yields CDR1 SQVTM and CDR2 ANQGSEA. The CDR3 DNA sequence: TGCAGCGTTGCGCAGGGGCCGAACACTGAAGCTTTCTTT. Translation: CSVAQGPNTEAFF.

This clonotype was picked up many times. V usage is TRBV18 and J usage is TRBJ2-4; D tentatively reads TRBD1 or TRBD2 (5 bases each). The V and J ends lost 8 bases and 0 bases respectively, with 14 bases between them. Germline-derived CDR1 and CDR2 are KGHSH and LQKENI. CDR3 length: 15 amino acids. CDR3 bases: TGTGCCAGCACCCCCGGGACCCTAGCCAAAAACATTCAGTACTTC. This sequence encodes CASTPGTLAKNIQYF.

The J gene is TRBJ2-1, the V gene TRBV13; unclear D gene. Germline-derived CDR1 and CDR2 are PRHDT and FYEKMQ (reference sequence). Trimming took 5 bases from V and 5 from J, leaving 10 bases between them. The length of the CDR3 is 13 residues. CDR3 in DNA: TGTGCCAGCAGCCAATACAGCAACAATGAGCAGTTCTTC. Amino acids: CASSQYSNNEQFF.

This clonotype was seen repeatedly, ten times or more. CDR3 protein: CASSIRTGDTEAFF. In DNA form, the CDR3 reads TGTGCCAGCAGCATAAGAACTGGAGACACTGAAGCTTTCTTT. This chain uses TRBV7-2 with TRBJ1-1, with D unresolved. The CDR3 length is 14 residues. Trimming shortened V by 5 bases and J by 3 bases, and 13 bases separated the two germline ends. In germline, CDR1 is SGHTA, CDR2 FQGNSA.

There are many counts of this clonotype. The J gene is TRBJ2-1, the V gene TRBV29-1; 9 nucleotides align to TRBD2. CDR3 length: 14 residues. V shed 0 bases, J shed 7 bases, and the junction held 4 bases outside the gene matches. Germline-derived CDR1 and CDR2 are SQVTM and ANQGSEA. The chain's CDR3 is CSVEDGAGGNEQFF. The CDR3 nucleotides read TGCAGCGTTGAAGACGGTGCGGGGGGGAATGAGCAGTTCTTC.

In its sample, this clonotype was seen many times. The chain joins TRBV5-4 to TRBJ1-1; TRBD1 is a possible D gene (5 bases). This CDR3 comprises 16 residues. The germline V gene encodes CDR1 SGHNT and CDR2 YYREEE (reference sequence). Trimming removed 0 bases at V and 2 bases at J, with 14 bases between. The CDR3 loop is CASSLGPTRGNTEAFF. CDR3 DNA: TGTGCCAGCAGCTTGGGGCCTACTAGGGGAAACACTGAAGCTTTCTTT.